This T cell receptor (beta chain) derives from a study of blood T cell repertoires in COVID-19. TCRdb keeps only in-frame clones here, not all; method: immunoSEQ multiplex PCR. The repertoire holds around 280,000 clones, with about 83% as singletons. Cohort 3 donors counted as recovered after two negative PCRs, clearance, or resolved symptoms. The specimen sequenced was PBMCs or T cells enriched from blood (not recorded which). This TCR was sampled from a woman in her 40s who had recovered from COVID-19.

The CDR3 region is CASGPLSTARAGYTF. The CDR3 DNA follows: TGTGCCAGCGGCCCCCTTTCGACAGCCCGGGCGGGCTACACCTTC. This chain connects TRBV6-5 to TRBJ1-2; weak D call: TRBD1 (5 bases). The germline V gene has CDR1 MNHEY and CDR2 SVGAGI. V dropped 8 bases and J dropped 8 bases, with 24 bases sitting between them. This CDR3 comprises 15 residues.